The entry that follows covers one T cell receptor (beta chain) sequence. Its antigen is not known. For every donor, a draw yielded 8.5 to 10 milliliters of peripheral blood. The data belong to a study of blood T cells in healthy people across ages. Whole-study findings and limits: Lack of knowledge of donor CMV status possibly confounded expanded clonotype changes. Across the age range, TCR beta diversity per million T cells fell in a roughly linear way.

V was clipped by 4 bases and J by 5 bases; unmatched bases: 12. In germline, CDR1 is MNHEY, CDR2 SMNVEV (reference sequence). CDR3 size: 16 residues. A second roughly 6 to 12 cycle PCR used barcoded and J-beta primers. Every sample gave at least 3 million paired-end reads containing CDR3. TCRdb re-called the 5' RACE reads through MiXCR, storing one row per CDR3 protein. This sample has hundreds of thousands of distinct CDR3 sequences, with 35% to 50% found just once. The sequencing input was blood. This clonotype originated in a man at least 80 years old in good health. The gene calls are TRBV27 and TRBJ2-3; 7 bases match TRBD2. The CDR3 DNA follows: TGTGCCAGCAGTTCCCCAACCAGCGGGGTAGGAGATACGCAGTATTTT. Translated: CASSSPTSGVGDTQYF.